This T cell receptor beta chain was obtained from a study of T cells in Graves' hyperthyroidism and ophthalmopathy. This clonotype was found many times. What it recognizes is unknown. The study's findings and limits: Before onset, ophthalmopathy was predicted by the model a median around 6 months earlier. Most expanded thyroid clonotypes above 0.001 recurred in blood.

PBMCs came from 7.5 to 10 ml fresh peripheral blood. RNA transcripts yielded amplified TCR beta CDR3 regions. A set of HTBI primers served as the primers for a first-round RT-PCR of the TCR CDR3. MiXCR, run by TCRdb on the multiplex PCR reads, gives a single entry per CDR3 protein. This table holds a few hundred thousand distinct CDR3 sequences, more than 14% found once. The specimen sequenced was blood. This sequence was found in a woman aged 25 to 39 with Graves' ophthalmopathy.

CDR3 protein: CASSHLGAYNEQFF. The CDR3 DNA is TGCGCCAGCAGCCACCTAGGGGCCTACAATGAGCAGTTCTTC. The chain employs TRBV4-1 and TRBJ2-1; D perhaps matches TRBD1 (5 bases). Deletions cut 3 bases from V and 2 bases from J, with 8 bases between. In germline, CDR1 is MGHRA, CDR2 YSYEKL. The CDR3 loop spans 14 amino acids.